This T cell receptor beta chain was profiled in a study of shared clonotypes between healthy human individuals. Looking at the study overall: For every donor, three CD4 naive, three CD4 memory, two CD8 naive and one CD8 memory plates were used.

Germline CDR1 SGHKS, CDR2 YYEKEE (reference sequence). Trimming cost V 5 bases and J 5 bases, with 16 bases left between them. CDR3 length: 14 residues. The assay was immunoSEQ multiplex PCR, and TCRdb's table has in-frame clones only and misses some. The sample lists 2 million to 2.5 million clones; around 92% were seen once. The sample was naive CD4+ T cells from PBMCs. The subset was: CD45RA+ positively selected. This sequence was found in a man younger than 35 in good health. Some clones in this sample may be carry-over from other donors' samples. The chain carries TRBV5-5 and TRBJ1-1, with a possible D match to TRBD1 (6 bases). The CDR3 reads CASSYEGEGTEAFF. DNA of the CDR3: TGTGCCAGCAGTTATGAGGGGGAGGGAACTGAAGCTTTCTTT. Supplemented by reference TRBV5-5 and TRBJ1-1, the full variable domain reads DAGVTQSPTHLIKTRGQQVTLRCSPISGHKSVSWYQQVLGQGPQFIFQYYEKEERGRGNFPDRFSARQFPNYSSELNVNALLLGDSALYLCASSYEGEGTEAFFGQGTRLTVV.